This T cell receptor beta chain was sequenced during a study of control samples from healthy donors and cancer patients. The assay was immunoSEQ multiplex PCR, and TCRdb's table has in-frame clones only and misses some. The sample contains about 64,000 clones, more than 85% of which appear only once. Sequenced: PBMCs. The receptor comes from a man in his forties with colorectal cancer.

In DNA form, the CDR3 reads TGTGCCAGTAGTTCCCGACAGACGCGCTCTGGAAACACCATATATTTT. This encodes CASSSRQTRSGNTIYF. V is TRBV19 and J is TRBJ1-3; TRBD1 might be the D (5 bases). The germline CDR1 and CDR2 sequences are LNHDA and SQIVND (reference sequence). V gave up 5 bases and J gave up 0 bases, with 14 bases separating them. CDR3 length: 16 residues.